The 25 T cell receptor beta chains reported below all come from one sample, sequenced in a study of blood T cell repertoires in COVID-19. Some clones are missing from TCRdb's copy, which holds only in-frame ones; the method was immunoSEQ multiplex PCR. The repertoire holds 35,000 to 55,000 clones, with 90% as singletons. Sample: peripheral blood. Source of these receptors: a man aged 45-65 years with active COVID-19.

This chain links TRBV28 with TRBJ1-5; D remains unclear. Looked up from germline, CDR1 is MDHEN and CDR2 is SYDVKM. This CDR3 has 15 amino acids. Between the trimmed V and J ends, which lost 2 bases and 5 bases, there was a span of 13 bases. In DNA form, the CDR3 reads TGTGCCAGCAGTTTAGGAGTCCGATTTTATCAGCCCCAGCATTTT. Translation: CASSLGVRFYQPQHF.

This clone appeared a single time. The chain recombines TRBV4-1 with TRBJ1-1, with a tentative D call TRBD1 (6 bases). Germline loops: CDR1 MGHRA, CDR2 YSYEKL. The CDR3 totals 14 residues. Deletions cut 3 bases from V and 7 bases from J, with 15 bases between. CDR3 in amino acids: CASSQAGTRFEAFF. In DNA form, the CDR3 reads TGCGCCAGCAGCCAGGCCGGGACACGATTTGAAGCTTTCTTT.

The genes are TRBV5-6 and TRBJ1-1; D remains ambiguous. Germline values: CDR1 SGHDT, CDR2 YYEEEE. Between the trimmed V and J ends, which lost 4 bases and 4 bases, there was a span of 11 bases. The CDR3 totals 13 residues. This CDR3 is CASSHGGPTEAFF. The CDR3 region has the DNA TGTGCCAGCAGCCACGGCGGGCCCACTGAAGCTTTCTTT.

The V and J genes are TRBV3-1 (or the pseudogene TRBV3-2) and TRBJ1-5; D perhaps matches TRBD1 (5 bases). CDR1 LGHDT and CDR2 YNNKEL come from the germline V gene (reference sequence). V was trimmed by 0 bases and J by 4 bases, leaving 16 bases between them. The CDR3 is 17 residues long. The CDR3 DNA is TGTGCCAGCAGCCAAGATACCGGGGGAATCGGAAATCAGCCCCAGCATTTT. It codes for CASSQDTGGIGNQPQHF.

The V call is TRBV5-1, the J call TRBJ1-2; D ambiguous. The germline V gene has CDR1 SGHRS and CDR2 YFSETQ. V shed 4 bases and J shed 7 bases, with 20 bases lying between them. The CDR3 has 15 residues. The CDR3 here is CASSPRPRWVGGYTF. CDR3 sequence (DNA): TGCGCCAGCAGCCCCCGTCCCAGGTGGGTTGGTGGCTACACCTTC.

In the case of this clone: Other DNA sequences within the sample encode an identical CDR3. This chain connects TRBV11-2 to TRBJ2-5, with D tentatively TRBD2 (6 bases). V was shortened by 5 bases and J by 5 bases, with 12 bases between the two germline ends. Germline CDR1 reads SGHAT; CDR2 reads FQNNGV. The CDR3 loop spans 13 amino acids. The CDR3 spells CASSPLGGETQYF. DNA for the CDR3: TGTGCCAGCAGCCCGCTAGGAGGGGAGACCCAGTACTTC. The full variable domain, its missing parts supplied by reference TRBV11-2 and TRBJ2-5, is EAGVAQSPRYKIIEKRQSVAFWCNPISGHATLYWYQQILGQGPKLLIQFQNNGVVDDSQLPKDRFSAERLKGVDSTLKIQPAKLEDSAVYLCASSPLGGETQYFGPGTRLLVL.

This chain uses TRBV5-8 with TRBJ1-1; D possibly corresponds to TRBD1 (5 bases). The V end was cut by 4 bases, the J end by 4 bases, with 17 bases between. The CDR3 is 15 amino acids. CDR1 SGHTS and CDR2 YDEGEE come from the germline V gene. In nucleotides, the CDR3 is TGTGCCAGCAGCCCACGACGTCAGGGCTCCACTGAAGCTTTCTTT. Encoded protein: CASSPRRQGSTEAFF.

This rearrangement joins TRBV7-9 to TRBJ1-1, with D hard to call. Per the germline V gene, CDR1 is SEHNR and CDR2 is FQNEAQ (reference sequence). V gave up 0 bases and J gave up 4 bases, with 6 bases separating them. The CDR3 loop spans 13 amino acids. This CDR3 reads CASSLAQATEAFF. The DNA for the CDR3 is TGTGCCAGCAGCTTAGCTCAGGCCACTGAAGCTTTCTTT.

This clone has just one count. The J gene is TRBJ1-2, the V gene TRBV19, with 7 positions matching TRBD1. Germline V lookup: CDR1 LNHDA, CDR2 SQIVND (reference sequence). V was pared by 4 bases and J by 4 bases, with 3 bases of the junction left unmatched. The CDR3 covers 13 residues. The CDR3 loop is CASSTGGRYGYTF. DNA for the CDR3: TGTGCCAGTAGTACAGGGGGACGCTATGGCTACACCTTC.

This rearrangement joins TRBV6-1 to TRBJ2-3; TRBD1 is a possible D gene (5 bases). The CDR3 spans 15 residues. Germline assignment: CDR1 MNHNS and CDR2 SASEGT. Trimming shortened V by 2 bases and J by 10 bases, and 19 bases separated the two germline ends. The CDR3 region is CASSEYHPTDGPQYF. CDR3 DNA: TGTGCCAGCAGTGAATACCATCCGACAGACGGTCCGCAGTATTTT.

The chain carries TRBV7-5 and TRBJ1-4; no check of the table's D call, TRBD1, against the DNA was made. TRBV7-5 is described as a pseudogene. CDR3 length: 15 residues. CDR3 sequence (DNA): TGTGCCAGAAGCAGCGCAAGGGACAGGGGGGAGAAACTGTTTTTT. Protein sequence: CARSSARDRGEKLFF.

J is TRBJ1-1 and V is TRBV5-1; D uncertain. V was cut by 2 bases and J by 5 bases, with 10 bases left in between. Germline CDR1 and CDR2: SGHRS and YFSETQ. CDR3 size: 13 residues. For the CDR3, the DNA is TGCGCCAGCAGCTTTTACCGGGAGACTGAAGCTTTCTTT. It yields the protein CASSFYRETEAFF.

This sequence joins TRBV18 and TRBJ2-5, with 9 positions matching TRBD2. The CDR3 has 17 amino acids. The V segment lost 0 bases and the J segment 4 bases; nucleotides outside the gene matches: 9. Germline lookup yields CDR1 KGHSH and CDR2 LQKENI. The CDR3 sequence is CASSPPPGGGAGETQYF. Here the CDR3 DNA reads TGTGCCAGCTCACCACCCCCTGGCGGGGGGGCGGGAGAGACCCAGTACTTC.

V and J are TRBV7-8 and TRBJ1-6; no reliable D call. Trimming pared 7 bases from V and 3 bases from J, leaving 13 bases between. CDR3 length equals 15 residues. Germline lookup yields CDR1 SGHVS and CDR2 FQNEAQ. The CDR3 DNA reads as TGTGCCAGCACGGAAGGCAGGCTCTATAATTCACCCCTCCACTTT. This codes for CASTEGRLYNSPLHF.

This clone has just one count. The chain links TRBV19 to TRBJ2-7, with 12 bases fitting TRBD1. From germline, CDR1 is LNHDA and CDR2 SQIVND (reference sequence). Trimming took 1 base from V and 3 from J; bases not matched to a gene: 25. This CDR3 is 23 amino acids long. The CDR3 nucleotides read TGTGCCAGTAGTATAGGCAGGGGACAGGGGGCGAAGAATTATGTTGGGCTGAACTACGAGCAGTACTTC. It yields the protein CASSIGRGQGAKNYVGLNYEQYF.

This chain uses TRBV19 with TRBJ2-2; TRBD1 aligns across 7 bases. There are 13 residues in the CDR3. Germline values: CDR1 LNHDA, CDR2 SQIVND (reference sequence). The V segment lost 6 bases and the J segment 6 bases; nucleotides outside the gene matches: 4. As DNA, the CDR3 is TGTGCCAGTAGAGACAGGGTCCCCGGGGAGCTGTTTTTT. The encoded protein is CASRDRVPGELFF. The whole variable domain, filled in from reference TRBV19 and TRBJ2-2, reads DGGITQSPKYLFRKEGQNVTLSCEQNLNHDAMYWYRQDPGQGLRLIYYSQIVNDFQKGDIAEGYSVSREKKESFPLTVTSAQKNPTAFYLCASRDRVPGELFFGEGSRLTVL.

V and J are TRBV27 and TRBJ2-1; 7 nucleotides match TRBD2. The length of the CDR3 is 15 residues. The V gene end was trimmed by 8 bases and the J gene end by 4 bases; junction bases not matched to a gene: 11. CDR1 MNHEY and CDR2 SMNVEV come from the germline V gene (reference sequence). The CDR3 loop is CASGTGLPSYNEQFF. CDR3 sequence (DNA): TGTGCCAGCGGGACGGGACTACCGTCGTACAATGAGCAGTTCTTC.

The chain links TRBV19 to TRBJ1-4, with a weak D call TRBD1 (6 bases). The length of the CDR3 is 15 residues. CDR1 and CDR2 from the germline V gene are LNHDA and SQIVND (reference sequence). Trimming left V 7 bases short and J 3 bases short, with 15 bases between. The CDR3 nucleotides are TGTGCCAGTACCGTAACAGGGACCTCTAATGAAAAACTGTTTTTT. Translating gives CASTVTGTSNEKLFF.

The rearrangement uses TRBV4-1 and TRBJ1-1; D not certain. Germline lookup yields CDR1 MGHRA and CDR2 YSYEKL. The CDR3 runs 14 residues. The V end was cut by 1 base, the J end by 6 bases, with 12 bases between. CDR3 sequence (DNA): TGCGCCAGCAGCCAAGGGCAGGTGGGCGCTGAAGCTTTCTTT. It specifies CASSQGQVGAEAFF.

The chain recombines TRBV6-2 or TRBV6-3 with TRBJ2-7; possible D gene TRBD2, 6 bases. V was clipped by 4 bases and J by 4 bases, with 17 bases between them. Germline V gene sequence: CDR1 MNHEY, CDR2 SVGEGT. This CDR3 has 15 residues. The CDR3 is CASSFGGSTIYEQYF. In nucleotides, the CDR3 is TGTGCCAGCAGTTTCGGGGGTTCCACTATTTACGAGCAGTACTTC.

The chain is built from TRBV5-6 and TRBJ2-3; possible D gene TRBD2, 5 bases. The V end lost 4 bases, the J end lost 2 bases, and 11 bases lay between the germline ends. The CDR3 runs 14 residues. Germline-derived CDR1 and CDR2 are SGHDT and YYEEEE. CDR3 amino acids: CASSPLRVTDTQYF. CDR3 nucleotide sequence: TGTGCCAGCAGCCCATTGAGGGTCACAGATACGCAGTATTTT.

The V and J genes are TRBV5-4 and TRBJ2-2; possibly TRBD1 for D (6 bases). Trimming took 0 bases from V and 7 from J, leaving 16 bases between them. CDR1 SGHNT and CDR2 YYREEE come from the germline V gene (reference sequence). The CDR3 loop spans 16 amino acids. CDR3 sequence: CASSLGGPYEGGELFF. The CDR3 DNA sequence: TGTGCCAGCAGCTTGGGGGGGCCTTACGAAGGCGGGGAGCTGTTTTTT.

In this sample, this clone turned up once. V usage is TRBV7-9 and J usage is TRBJ2-5; TRBD1 aligns across 9 bases. Germline V gives CDR1 SEHNR, CDR2 FQNEAQ (reference sequence). J gave up 7 bases and V 0 bases, and 12 bases lay outside the gene matches. The CDR3 runs 17 residues. The chain's CDR3 is CASSLALKGTGLGTQYF. The DNA for the CDR3 is TGTGCCAGCAGCTTAGCGCTAAAAGGGACAGGGCTTGGGACCCAGTACTTC.

This sequence joins TRBV18 and TRBJ1-2; TRBD1 agrees at 8 bases. CDR3 length: 17 amino acids. With 3 bases clipped from V and 2 bases from J, the junction kept 11 bases outside the gene matches. Germline CDR1 and CDR2: KGHSH and LQKENI. The CDR3 reads CASSPGQVRSGNYGYTF. DNA of the CDR3: TGTGCCAGCTCACCGGGACAGGTCCGTTCCGGGAACTATGGCTACACCTTC.

The chain carries TRBV19 and TRBJ1-2, with 10 bases aligning to TRBD1. From germline, CDR1 is LNHDA and CDR2 SQIVND (reference sequence). The V and J ends lost 5 bases and 1 base, in that order; junction bases with no gene match: 4. CDR3 length: 15 residues. This chain's CDR3 is CASSARDRGNYGYTF. The CDR3 DNA follows: TGTGCCAGTAGTGCACGGGACAGGGGTAACTATGGCTACACCTTC.